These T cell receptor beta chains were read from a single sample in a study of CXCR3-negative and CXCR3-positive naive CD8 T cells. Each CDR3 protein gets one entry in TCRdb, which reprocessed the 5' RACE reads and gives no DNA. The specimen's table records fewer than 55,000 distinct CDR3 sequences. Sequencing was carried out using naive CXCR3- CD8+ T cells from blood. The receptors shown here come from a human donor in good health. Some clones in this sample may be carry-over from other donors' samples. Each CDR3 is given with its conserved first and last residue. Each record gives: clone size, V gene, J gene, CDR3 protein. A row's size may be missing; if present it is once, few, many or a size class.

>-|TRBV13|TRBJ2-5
CASSPWTGEETQYF
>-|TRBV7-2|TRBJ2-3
CASSLERGRGKADTQYF
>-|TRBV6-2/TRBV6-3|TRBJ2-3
CASSYTETDFGLAGTDTQYF
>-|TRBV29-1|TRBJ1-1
CSATGFRAEAFF
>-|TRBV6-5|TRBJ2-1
CASSRRREGGNEQFF
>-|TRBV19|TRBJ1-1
CASSYSGTTEAFF
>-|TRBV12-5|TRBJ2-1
CASGLVQGTRIGQFF
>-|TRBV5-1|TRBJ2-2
CASSLLRTGELFF
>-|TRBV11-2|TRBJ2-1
CASSAPGVPYNEQFF
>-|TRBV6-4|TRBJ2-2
CASSDDPNTNTGELFF
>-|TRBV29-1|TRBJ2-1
CSGRQGLPYNEQFF
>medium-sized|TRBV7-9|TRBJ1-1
CASSLSRTGEAFF
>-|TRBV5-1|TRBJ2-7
CASSLGGGGAYEQYF
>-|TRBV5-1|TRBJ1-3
CASRDPDIFSGNTIYF
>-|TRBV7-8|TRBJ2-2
CASSFRLAASNTGELFF
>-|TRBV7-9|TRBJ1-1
CASSSTITEAFF
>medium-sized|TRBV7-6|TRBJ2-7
CASSFRTNGQGSRYEQYF
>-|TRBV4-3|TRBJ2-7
CASSQDWQIQYEQYF
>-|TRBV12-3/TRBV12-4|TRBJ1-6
CASSSFDSASPLHF
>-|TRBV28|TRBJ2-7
CASRRMAGSYEQYF
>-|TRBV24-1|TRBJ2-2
CATSDPYSGELFF
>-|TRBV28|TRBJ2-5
CASSLPYQETQYF
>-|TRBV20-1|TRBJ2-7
CSARGRRSYEQYF
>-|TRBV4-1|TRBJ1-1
CASSHTRNTEAFF
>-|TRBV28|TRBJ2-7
CASYPSGGSYEQYF
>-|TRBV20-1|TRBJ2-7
CSATHSNSNYEQYF
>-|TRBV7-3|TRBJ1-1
CASSLTRTGYIGTEAFF
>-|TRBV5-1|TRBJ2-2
CASGSGQTNTGELFF
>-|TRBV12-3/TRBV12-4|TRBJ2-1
CAIQTGTLGGAYNEQFF